This T cell receptor (beta chain) is drawn from a study of T-cell memory formation after mild COVID-19 (dated by TCRdb to the early 2020s). In terms of the full investigation: TCR sequence clusters from the two donors were found to be largely donor specific. In two donors, T-cell clones that expanded and contracted after mild COVID-19 were followed by sequencing TCRalpha and TCRbeta repertoires longitudinally. The cohort was made up of two young adult volunteers, one female and one male, who were previously healthy.

PBMCs were isolated by Ficoll-Paque density gradient centrifugation. In regard to this clonotype: This clone's antigen is unknown. No much larger clone is present one base from it, and per-base qualities are unavailable.

Study-level results and caveats: Some responding clones were detected in pre-infection memory, which suggested that pre-existing cross-reactive memory T cells had joined the SARS-CoV-2 response. Contracting CD4+ clones were found mainly in CM and EM memory subsets, while CD8+ clones were enriched in EMRA. SARS-CoV-2 specificity was not confirmed for the second-wave clones peaking on day 37. Clones that contracted from day 15 to 85 showed balanced CD4/CD8 phenotypes, whereas a second wave of clones that expanded from day 15 to 37 leaned towards CD4+. The study covered only a couple of mild cases, and larger cohorts including severe cases with pre-infection samples were considered necessary.

For sequencing, an Illumina NovaSeq 6000 was employed. TCRalpha and TCRbeta cDNA libraries were built by 5'RACE with constant-segment primers, adding sample barcodes and unique molecular identifiers. RNA was extracted from every sample with Trizol reagent. Library amplification was performed in two PCR steps, and a second sample barcode and Illumina TruSeq adapters were introduced in the second step. Sequencing of the libraries was done on an Illumina NovaSeq, producing 2 x 150 bp paired-end reads. For the original study's pipeline: The reads were demultiplexed and collapsed into UMI-guided consensus sequences using migec v1.2.7. Using mixcr v2.1.11, the UMI consensuses were aligned to TRA and TRB V and J templates and assembled into clonotypes. A clonotype was counted as expanded or contracted only when both edgeR and NoisET called the clonotype significant, with the noise models trained on biological replicates. For edgeR calls, a false discovery rate-adjusted p below 0.01 and a log2 fold-change threshold of 1 were applied. PCA with hierarchical clustering of max-normalized trajectories of the 1000 most abundant clonotypes was used as exploratory dynamics analysis. Separately sequenced CD4+ and CD8+ repertoires were used to assign the CD4 or CD8 phenotype of responding clones. TCRdb reprocessing: public reads trimmed at Q25 with fastp, clones called with MiXCR, in-frame beta chains kept. Rows are unified per CDR3 protein, each entry keeping the most common DNA and genes. Here the V and J calls rest on TCRdb's processing, not on the authors' analysis. The sample yields around 45,000 distinct CDR3 sequences; about a tenth were counted once. The ten largest clones take up 10% to 15% of the sample.

V is pared back by 8 bases and J by 4 bases, with 21 bases lying between the germline termini. The CDR1 and CDR2 encoded by the germline V gene are SGHAT and FQNNGV. Its CDR3 holds 15 amino acids, cysteine through phenylalanine. The sequence is cut down to CDR3 DNA, 45 bases in frame from base 1. This sequence uses TRBV11-2 and TRBJ2-7; TRBD2 could be the D gene, as 6 bases match. What was sequenced was PBMCs or a T cell subset sorted from them (not recorded which). This clonotype was sampled from an adult woman who had mild COVID-19 (a few samples of this study predate the infection). The sample titles of this study are shuffled in the database, so cell type and time point are left out; the donor was told from shared clones. CDR3 loop: CASDQSAMGTYEQYF. The nucleotide sequence reads as follows: TGTGCCAGCGACCAGAGCGCAATGGGGACTTACGAGCAGTACTTC.